This T cell receptor (beta chain) was identified in a study of T cells in Graves' hyperthyroidism and ophthalmopathy. Turning to the study itself: The initial diagnosis was the point when peripheral blood was collected, ahead of any treatment.

A few counts support this clonotype. Trimming left V 10 bases short and J 5 bases short, with 14 bases between. The CDR3 extends over 13 amino acids. Germline V gives CDR1 ENHRY, CDR2 SYGVKD. TCR beta CDR3 regions were amplified from RNA. The HTBI primer set was used in a first-round RT-PCR of the TCR CDR3. TCRdb reanalysed the multiplex PCR reads using MiXCR and keeps one entry per CDR3 protein. The data contain 800,000 or so distinct CDR3 sequences, 38% of them singletons. Stable hyperthyroidism: no ophthalmopathy progression over 18 months of follow-up. This TCR derives from a man aged 18 to 30 with Graves' hyperthyroidism. The chain joins TRBV10-3 to TRBJ2-2; D uncertain. Sample: blood. The CDR3 loop is CASRSEPTGELFF. CDR3 nucleotide sequence: TGTGCCAGCAGGTCGGAGCCGACCGGGGAGCTGTTTTTT.